This T cell receptor beta chain came from a study of tumor-infiltrating lymphocytes in glioblastoma multiforme. The study, taken as a whole, reports: Only one glioblastoma patient had TCR and mutation analysis.

This clonotype was counted many times. Antigen specificity is unknown. TCR beta libraries were built from RNA through three nested multiplex PCR rounds using modified ARM-PCR. A C-beta primer primed TCRB cDNA from approximately 0.5 ug RNA. TCRdb reprocessed the multiplex PCR reads via MiXCR and lists one record per CDR3 protein. The sample includes roughly 15,000 distinct CDR3 sequences, around 70% of them seen just once. Germline lookup yields CDR1 SQVTM and CDR2 ANQGSEA. After removal of 3 bases from V and 5 bases from J, the junction contained 1 base not matched to a gene. This CDR3 is built from 14 residues.

The chain combines TRBV29-1 with TRBJ2-1, with TRBD2 matching over 13 bases. The TCR sequence derives from a male donor with glioblastoma. Sequencing input: brain tumor tissue. The CDR3 DNA is TGCAGCGTTGATGGACTAGCGGGAGACAATGAGCAGTTCTTC. Its translation is CSVDGLAGDNEQFF.